This T cell receptor beta chain was captured by sequencing in a study of blood T cell repertoires in COVID-19. Original handling: How many nucleated cells were present was estimated from reference gene primer amplification. Clones were sequenced by immunoSEQ multiplex PCR, and TCRdb holds only the in-frame ones, with some missing. V and J calls and clone size are as listed in that table; D and trimming were resolved from the DNA. The sample lists about 36,000 clones, 78% seen once, with about 33% in the top ten. The germline V gene has CDR1 SGDLS and CDR2 YYNGEE. Germline trimming cut 4 bases from V and 1 base from J; bases unmatched to any gene: 7. This CDR3 comprises 15 residues.

Sequencing was carried out using peripheral blood. This sequence joins TRBV9 and TRBJ1-1; 7 nucleotides line up with TRBD1. The TCR comes from a man in his sixties with acute or convalescent COVID-19. The CDR3 nucleotides read TGTGCCAGCAGCCCCAGACAGGGAGGGAACACTGAAGCTTTCTTT. Its protein is CASSPRQGGNTEAFF.